A selection of T cell receptor beta chains follows, all from one sample in a study of T cell responses to AZD1222 COVID-19 vaccine. TCRdb's table, derived via immunoSEQ multiplex PCR, lists solely in-frame clones and lacks some. This sample has 150,000 to 200,000 clones, with about 90% found just once. The sample was peripheral blood, taken 28 days after the second dose of the MenACWY control vaccine. The source of these receptors is an adult who received the MenACWY meningococcal vaccine as a control. Both conserved end residues are part of each CDR3. The order of the fields is clone size, D gene, J gene, CDR3 length, V gene, CDR3 protein, CDR3 DNA. A D gene is named only where the DNA matches it firmly. Some rows have no size entry. The others give once, few or many, or a class for an expanded clone.

once | TRBD1 | TRBJ2-3 | 14 | TRBV11-3 | CASSSGTDTSTQYF | TGTGCCAGCAGCTCCGGGACAGATACTAGTACGCAGTATTTT
few | TRBD2 | TRBJ2-7 | 17 | TRBV27 | CASKGSLGRESSYEQYF | TGTGCCAGCAAAGGGAGCTTAGGGCGGGAGAGCTCCTACGAGCAGTACTTC
NA | TRBD1 | TRBJ2-7 | 15 | TRBV4-3 | CASSQRRDRVHEQYF | TGCGCCAGCAGCCAAAGACGGGACAGGGTCCACGAGCAGTACTTC
few | NA | TRBJ1-2 | 16 | TRBV7-2 | CASSLGAALGNYGYTF | TGTGCCAGCAGCTTAGGGGCAGCCCTGGGGAACTATGGCTACACCTTC
NA | TRBD1 | TRBJ2-7 | 13 | TRBV29-1 | CSVSGTGVEEQYF | TGCAGCGTGTCCGGGACAGGGGTTGAAGAGCAGTACTTC
once | NA | TRBJ1-2 | 15 | TRBV3-1/TRBV3-2 | CASSQVGMEYYGYTF | TGTGCCAGCAGCCAAGTGGGGATGGAATACTATGGCTACACCTTC
NA | NA | TRBJ2-7 | 12 | TRBV29-1 | CSVRISTYEQYF | TGCAGCGTTCGAATATCTACCTACGAGCAGTACTTC
NA | NA | TRBJ2-5 | 13 | TRBV19 | CASRGETQETQYF | TGTGCCAGTAGGGGAGAAACCCAAGAGACCCAGTACTTC
NA | NA | TRBJ1-2 | 13 | TRBV7-2 | CASSFTGAYGYTF | TGTGCCAGCAGCTTTACGGGGGCCTATGGCTACACCTTC
few | NA | TRBJ2-1 | 13 | TRBV24-1 | CATSDQPNHEQFF | TGTGCCACCAGTGACCAACCCAACCATGAGCAGTTCTTC
NA | NA | TRBJ2-7 | 13 | TRBV28 | CASTVTEAYEQYF | TGTGCCAGCACAGTTACGGAAGCCTACGAGCAGTACTTC
NA | NA | TRBJ2-3 | 16 | TRBV24-1 | CATSDLAGSLTDTQYF | TGTGCCACCAGTGATTTAGCGGGTTCACTCACAGATACGCAGTATTTT
NA | TRBD1 | TRBJ1-1 | 14 | TRBV19 | CASSIGTGGTEAFF | TGTGCCAGTAGTATTGGGACAGGTGGCACTGAAGCTTTCTTT
NA | NA | TRBJ1-5 | 15 | TRBV7-2 | CASSLGQESNQPQHF | TGTGCCAGCAGCTTAGGACAGGAGAGCAATCAGCCCCAGCATTTT
NA | NA | TRBJ2-2 | 14 | TRBV7-9 | CASSFVTGAGELFF | TGTGCCAGCAGCTTTGTAACGGGGGCCGGGGAGCTGTTTTTT
NA | NA | TRBJ2-3 | 17 | TRBV28 | CASSLSPKAHLTDTQYF | TGTGCCAGCAGTTTGAGTCCAAAGGCCCACCTCACAGATACGCAGTATTTT
NA | TRBD2 | TRBJ2-7 | 14 | TRBV3-1/TRBV3-2 | CASSPVGRGSEQYF | TGTGCCAGCAGCCCAGTCGGGAGGGGGAGCGAGCAGTACTTC